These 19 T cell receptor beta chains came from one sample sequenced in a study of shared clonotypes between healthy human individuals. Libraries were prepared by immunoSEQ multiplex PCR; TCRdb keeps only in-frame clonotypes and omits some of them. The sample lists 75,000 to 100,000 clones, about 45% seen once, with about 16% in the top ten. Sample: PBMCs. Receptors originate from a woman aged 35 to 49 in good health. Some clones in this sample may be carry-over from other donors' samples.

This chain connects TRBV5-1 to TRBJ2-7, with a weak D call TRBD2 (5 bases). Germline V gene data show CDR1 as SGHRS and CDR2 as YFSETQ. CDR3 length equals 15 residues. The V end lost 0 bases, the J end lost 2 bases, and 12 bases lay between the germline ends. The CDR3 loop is CASSLGPEVTYEQYF. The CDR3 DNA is TGCGCCAGCAGCTTGGGTCCGGAGGTCACCTACGAGCAGTACTTC.

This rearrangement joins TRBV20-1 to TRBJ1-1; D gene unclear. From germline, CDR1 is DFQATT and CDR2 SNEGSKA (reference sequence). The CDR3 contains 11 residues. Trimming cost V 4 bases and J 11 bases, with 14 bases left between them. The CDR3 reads CSAKAYSGAFF. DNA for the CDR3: TGCAGTGCTAAGGCCTATTCTGGGGCTTTCTTT.

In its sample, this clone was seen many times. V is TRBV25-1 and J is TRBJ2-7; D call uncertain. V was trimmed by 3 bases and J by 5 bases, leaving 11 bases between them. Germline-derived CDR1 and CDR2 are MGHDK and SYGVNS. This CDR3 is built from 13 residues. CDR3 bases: TGTGCCAGCAGTGATCGGGCGGTCAACGAGCAGTACTTC. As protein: CASSDRAVNEQYF.

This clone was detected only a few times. The CDR3 protein is CASTTENYGYTF. As DNA, the CDR3 is TGTGCCAGTACAACAGAAAACTATGGCTACACCTTC. The chain has TRBV19 and TRBJ1-2; no clear D. With 7 bases removed from V and 2 bases from J, the gap between germline ends came to 8 bases. Germline lookup yields CDR1 LNHDA and CDR2 SQIVND (reference sequence). This CDR3 is 12 amino acids long.

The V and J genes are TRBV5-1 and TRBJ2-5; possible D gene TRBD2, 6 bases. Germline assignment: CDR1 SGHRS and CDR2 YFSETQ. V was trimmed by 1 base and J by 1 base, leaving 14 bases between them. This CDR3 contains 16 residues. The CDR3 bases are TGCGCCAGCAGCTTGTACGTTCAGGGAGGCCAAGAGACCCAGTACTTC. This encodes CASSLYVQGGQETQYF.

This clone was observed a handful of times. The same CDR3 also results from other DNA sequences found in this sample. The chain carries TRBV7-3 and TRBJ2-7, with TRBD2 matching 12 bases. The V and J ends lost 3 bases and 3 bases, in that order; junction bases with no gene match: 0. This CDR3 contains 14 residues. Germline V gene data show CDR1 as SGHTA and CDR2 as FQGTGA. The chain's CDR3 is CASSLTSGSYEQYF. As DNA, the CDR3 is TGTGCCAGCAGCTTGACTAGCGGGAGCTACGAGCAGTACTTC.

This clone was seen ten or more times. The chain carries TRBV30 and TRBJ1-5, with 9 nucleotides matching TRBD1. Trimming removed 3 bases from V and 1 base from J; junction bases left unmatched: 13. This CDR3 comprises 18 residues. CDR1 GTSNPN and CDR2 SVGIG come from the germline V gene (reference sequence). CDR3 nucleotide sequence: TGTGCCTGGAGCCCGAACAGGGGGCCGTGGGGGAGCAATCAGCCCCAGCATTTT. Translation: CAWSPNRGPWGSNQPQHF.

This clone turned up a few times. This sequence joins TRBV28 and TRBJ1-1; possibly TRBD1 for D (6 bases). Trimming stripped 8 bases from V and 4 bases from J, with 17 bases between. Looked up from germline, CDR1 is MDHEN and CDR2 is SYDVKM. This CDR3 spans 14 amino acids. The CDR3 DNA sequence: TGTGCCAGCCAAGGTCCGGGGGGCGGCACTGAAGCTTTCTTT. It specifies CASQGPGGGTEAFF.

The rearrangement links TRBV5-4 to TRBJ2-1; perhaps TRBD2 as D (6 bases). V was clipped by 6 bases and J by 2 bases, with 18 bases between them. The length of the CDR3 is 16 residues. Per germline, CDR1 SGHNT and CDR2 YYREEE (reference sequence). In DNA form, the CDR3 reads TGTGCCAGCACCCCGGGCCGGGGGTGGGCCTACAATGAGCAGTTCTTC. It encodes CASTPGRGWAYNEQFF.

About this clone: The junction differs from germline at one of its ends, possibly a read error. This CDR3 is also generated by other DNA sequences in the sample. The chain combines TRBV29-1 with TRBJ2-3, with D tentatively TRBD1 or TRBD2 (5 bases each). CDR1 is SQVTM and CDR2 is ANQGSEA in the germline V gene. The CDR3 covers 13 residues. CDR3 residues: CSVFDTGADTQYF. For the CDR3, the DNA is TGCAGCGTTTTCGATACAGGAGCGGATACGCAGTACTTT.

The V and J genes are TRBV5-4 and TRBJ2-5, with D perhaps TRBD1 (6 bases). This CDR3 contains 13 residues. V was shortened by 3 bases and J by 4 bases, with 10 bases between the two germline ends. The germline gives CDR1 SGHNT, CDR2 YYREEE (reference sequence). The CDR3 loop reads CASSSRTAETQYF. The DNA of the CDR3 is TGTGCCAGCAGCTCCCGGACAGCAGAGACCCAGTACTTC.

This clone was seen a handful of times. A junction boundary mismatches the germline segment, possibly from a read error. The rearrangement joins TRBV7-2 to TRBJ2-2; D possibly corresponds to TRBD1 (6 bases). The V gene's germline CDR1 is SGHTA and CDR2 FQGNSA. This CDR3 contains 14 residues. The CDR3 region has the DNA TGTGCCAGCAGTTTAGGGGGTCAGCCGAGAGAGCTGTTTTTT. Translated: CASSLGGQPRELFF. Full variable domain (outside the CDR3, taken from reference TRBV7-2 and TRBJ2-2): GAGVSQSPSNKVTEKGKDVELRCDPISGHTALYWYRQSLGQGLEFLIYFQGNSAPDKSGLPSDRFSAERTGGSVSTLTIQRTQQEDSAVYLCASSLGGQPRELFFGEGSRLTVL.

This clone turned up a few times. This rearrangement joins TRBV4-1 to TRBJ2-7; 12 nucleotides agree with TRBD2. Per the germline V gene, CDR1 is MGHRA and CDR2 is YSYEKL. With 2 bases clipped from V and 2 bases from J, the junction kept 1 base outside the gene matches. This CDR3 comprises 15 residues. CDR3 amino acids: CASSQLAGGTYEQYF. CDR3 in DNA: TGCGCCAGCAGCCAACTAGCGGGAGGGACCTACGAGCAGTACTTC.

CDR3 protein: CASAESGTFSYEQYF. CDR3 coding DNA: TGCGCCAGCGCCGAATCCGGGACATTCTCCTACGAGCAGTACTTC. V and J are TRBV5-1 and TRBJ2-7; the D gene is possibly TRBD1 (6 bases). The ends were cut back, 7 bases at V and 0 bases at J, with 17 bases in the middle. The CDR3 sequence is 15 residues long. Per germline, CDR1 SGHRS and CDR2 YFSETQ.

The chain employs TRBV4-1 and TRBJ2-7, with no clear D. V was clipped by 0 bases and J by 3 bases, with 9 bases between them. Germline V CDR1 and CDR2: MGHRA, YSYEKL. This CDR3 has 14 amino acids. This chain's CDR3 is CASSQDRTIYEQYF. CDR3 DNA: TGCGCCAGCAGCCAAGATCGTACGATCTACGAGCAGTACTTC.

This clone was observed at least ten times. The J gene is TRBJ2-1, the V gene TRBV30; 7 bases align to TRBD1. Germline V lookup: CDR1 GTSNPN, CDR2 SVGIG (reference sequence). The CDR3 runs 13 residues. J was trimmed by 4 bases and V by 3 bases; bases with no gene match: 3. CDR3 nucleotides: TGTGCCTGGAGCCTGGGACAGTACAATGAGCAGTTCTTC. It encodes CAWSLGQYNEQFF.

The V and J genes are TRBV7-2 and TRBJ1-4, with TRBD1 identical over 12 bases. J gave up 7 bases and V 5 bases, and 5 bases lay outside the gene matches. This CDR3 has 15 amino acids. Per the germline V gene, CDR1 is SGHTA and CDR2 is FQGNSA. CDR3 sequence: CASSAGTGGGEKLFF. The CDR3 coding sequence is TGTGCCAGCAGCGCCGGGACAGGGGGCGGTGAAAAACTGTTTTTT.

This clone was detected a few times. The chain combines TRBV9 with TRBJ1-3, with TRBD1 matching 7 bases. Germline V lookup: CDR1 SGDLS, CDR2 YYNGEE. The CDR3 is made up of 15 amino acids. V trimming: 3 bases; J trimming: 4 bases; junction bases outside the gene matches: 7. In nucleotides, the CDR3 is TGTGCCAGCAGCGAGGAGGGGGCGCGCGGAAACACCATATATTTT. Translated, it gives CASSEEGARGNTIYF.

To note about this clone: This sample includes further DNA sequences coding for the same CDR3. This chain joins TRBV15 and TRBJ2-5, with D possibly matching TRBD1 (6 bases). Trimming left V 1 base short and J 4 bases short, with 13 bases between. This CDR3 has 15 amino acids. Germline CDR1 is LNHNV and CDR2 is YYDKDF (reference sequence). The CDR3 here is CATSRGGPGAETQYF. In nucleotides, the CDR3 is TGTGCCACCAGCAGAGGGGGACCAGGGGCAGAGACCCAGTACTTC.